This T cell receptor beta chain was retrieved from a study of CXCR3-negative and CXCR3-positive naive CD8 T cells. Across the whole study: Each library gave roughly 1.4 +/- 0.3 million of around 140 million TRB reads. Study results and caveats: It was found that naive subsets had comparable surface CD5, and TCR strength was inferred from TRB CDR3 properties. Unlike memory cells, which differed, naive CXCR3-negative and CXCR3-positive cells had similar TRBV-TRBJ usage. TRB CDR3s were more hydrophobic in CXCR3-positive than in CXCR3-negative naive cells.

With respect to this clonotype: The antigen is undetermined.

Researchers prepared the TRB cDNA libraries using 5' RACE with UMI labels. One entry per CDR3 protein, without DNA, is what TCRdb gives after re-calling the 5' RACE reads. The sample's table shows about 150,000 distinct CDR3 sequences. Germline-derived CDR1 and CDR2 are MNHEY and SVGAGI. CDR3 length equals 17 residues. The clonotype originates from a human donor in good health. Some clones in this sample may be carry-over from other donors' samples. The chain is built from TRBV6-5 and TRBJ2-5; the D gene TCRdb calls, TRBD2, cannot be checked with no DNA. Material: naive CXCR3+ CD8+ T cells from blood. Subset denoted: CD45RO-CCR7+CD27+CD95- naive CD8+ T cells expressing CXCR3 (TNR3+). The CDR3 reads CASSYSIAGAFGETQYF.